Presented here are 29 T cell receptor beta chains from one specimen sequenced in a study of blood T cell repertoires in COVID-19. Clones were sequenced by immunoSEQ multiplex PCR, and TCRdb holds only the in-frame ones, with some missing. The table includes over 200,000 clones, roughly 85% detected once. The source material was peripheral blood. These receptors all stem from a man younger than 40 who had recovered from COVID-19.

This chain connects TRBV27 to TRBJ1-2; 10 nucleotides align to TRBD1. The CDR3 runs 16 residues. Germline values: CDR1 MNHEY, CDR2 SMNVEV (reference sequence). V was pared by 5 bases and J by 4 bases, with 10 bases of the junction left unmatched. CDR3 sequence (DNA): TGTGCCAGCAGTGCGTCCGGGACAGGGGTGGGCTATGGCTACACCTTC. Its protein is CASSASGTGVGYGYTF.

The CDR3, as DNA: TGCGCCAGCAGCCAAGGACGGGTTTGGGACAGCACTGAAGCTTTCTTT. Its translation: CASSQGRVWDSTEAFF. The chain employs TRBV4-1 and TRBJ1-1, with TRBD1 matching 7 bases. The V gene's germline CDR1 is MGHRA and CDR2 YSYEKL. With 1 base clipped from V and 4 bases from J, the junction kept 9 bases outside the gene matches. The CDR3 has 16 amino acids.

This clone appeared once. The genes are TRBV25-1 and TRBJ2-3; TRBD2 might be the D (6 bases). The CDR3 spans 14 residues. Germline-derived CDR1 and CDR2 are MGHDK and SYGVNS. Deletions cut 4 bases from V and 2 bases from J, with 10 bases between. This CDR3 reads CASSGTTITDTQYF. The CDR3 DNA follows: TGTGCCAGCAGTGGGACTACTATCACAGATACGCAGTATTTT.

This clone was seen many times. The chain is built from TRBV11-2 and TRBJ1-1, with 9 bases that match TRBD1. The germline V gene has CDR1 SGHAT and CDR2 FQNNGV. V shed 4 bases and J 5 bases; nucleotides not matched to a gene: 8. The CDR3 extends over 15 amino acids. This CDR3 is CASSSTYRGRTEAFF. The DNA for the CDR3 is TGTGCCAGCAGCTCGACCTACAGGGGGCGGACTGAAGCTTTCTTT.

The count of this clone is one. The chain uses TRBV5-4 and TRBJ2-2; D gene unclear. The CDR3 has 16 amino acids. Trimming cost V 0 bases and J 2 bases, with 11 bases left between them. Germline loops: CDR1 SGHNT, CDR2 YYREEE (reference sequence). DNA for the CDR3: TGTGCCAGCAGCTTGGAGACTGTAAAAAACACCGGGGAGCTGTTTTTT. Its protein is CASSLETVKNTGELFF.

V gene TRBV11-2 combines with J gene TRBJ1-1, with D possibly TRBD1 on 5 matching bases. The CDR3 sequence is 14 residues long. V lost 5 bases and J 6 bases, leaving 16 bases between the germline ends. The germline gives CDR1 SGHAT, CDR2 FQNNGV. Written as DNA, the CDR3 is TGTGCCAGCAGCCGACCCGGGACTTGGGCTGAAGCTTTCTTT. Protein product: CASSRPGTWAEAFF.

In its sample, this clone was seen once. V usage is TRBV14 and J usage is TRBJ1-2, with a tentative D call TRBD1 (6 bases). The V gene's germline CDR1 is SGHDN and CDR2 FVKESK. With 4 bases removed from V and 4 bases from J, the gap between germline ends came to 10 bases. The CDR3 covers 13 residues. The CDR3 loop is CASSPGTSYGYTF. DNA of the CDR3: TGTGCCAGCAGCCCCGGGACAAGCTATGGCTACACCTTC. The full variable domain, in which reference TRBV14 and TRBJ1-2 provide the parts outside the CDR3, is EAGVTQFPSHSVIEKGQTVTLRCDPISGHDNLYWYRRVMGKEIKFLLHFVKESKQDESGMPNNRFLAERTGGTYSTLKVQPAELEDSGVYFCASSPGTSYGYTFGSGTRLTVV.

This chain joins TRBV10-1 and TRBJ2-5; maybe TRBD2 (5 bases). Germline V gene sequence: CDR1 WNHNN, CDR2 SYGVQD (reference sequence). This CDR3 contains 16 residues. The ends were cut back, 0 bases at V and 8 bases at J, with 19 bases in the middle. The CDR3 is CASSESRGPLLKTQYF. DNA of the CDR3: TGCGCCAGCAGTGAGTCGCGAGGGCCTCTTTTGAAAACCCAGTACTTC.

The V and J genes are TRBV7-9 and TRBJ2-1; perhaps TRBD2 as D (6 bases). CDR1 is SEHNR, CDR2 FQNEAQ, per germline (reference sequence). V lost 5 bases to trimming and J lost 4 bases, with 15 bases between them. The CDR3 is made up of 15 amino acids. The CDR3 DNA follows: TGTGCCAGCAGCCCCACTAGCCTGGGGTACAATGAGCAGTTCTTC. Protein: CASSPTSLGYNEQFF.

The J gene is TRBJ1-2, the V gene TRBV5-1; TRBD1 agrees at 8 bases. The CDR3 has 13 amino acids. Germline V lookup: CDR1 SGHRS, CDR2 YFSETQ. V gave up 4 bases and J gave up 8 bases; unmatched junction bases: 7. For the CDR3, the DNA is TGCGCCAGCAGCGTGGGACAGGTGGGCGGCTACACCTTC. Its translation is CASSVGQVGGYTF. The full variable domain, in which reference TRBV5-1 and TRBJ1-2 provide the parts outside the CDR3, is KAGVTQTPRYLIKTRGQQVTLSCSPISGHRSVSWYQQTPGQGLQFLFEYFSETQRNKGNFPGRFSGRQFSNSRSEMNVSTLELGDSALYLCASSVGQVGGYTFGSGTRLTVV.

The chain employs TRBV29-1 and TRBJ1-2; TRBD1 agrees at 8 bases. V dropped 3 bases and J dropped 6; count of bases not matched to a gene: 12. This CDR3 comprises 15 residues. Germline V gene data show CDR1 as SQVTM and CDR2 as ANQGSEA. Here the CDR3 DNA reads TGCAGCGTTGATGGGGCTGTCAGGGGGCGAAATGGCTACACCTTC. Encoded protein: CSVDGAVRGRNGYTF.

Only a few counts were recorded for this clone. The CDR3 loop reads CASSYDGQNWQPQHF. As DNA, the CDR3 is TGTGCCAGCAGTTACGACGGACAGAATTGGCAGCCCCAGCATTTT. The V and J genes are TRBV6-5 and TRBJ1-5, with D possibly being TRBD1 (6 bases). Trimming stripped 2 bases from V and 7 bases from J, with 15 bases between. Germline CDR1 MNHEY, CDR2 SVGAGI. The CDR3 is 15 amino acids.

The V gene is TRBV12-3 or TRBV12-4, the J gene TRBJ1-2; D gene ambiguous. Trimming took off 3 bases at V and 3 bases at J, with 2 bases between the two ends. CDR3 size: 11 residues. CDR3 protein: CASSFYYGYTF. The CDR3 bases are TGTGCCAGCAGTTTCTACTATGGCTACACCTTC.

The CDR3 DNA reads TGTGCCAGCAGCGTTACTAGCGGGGGGGCCGCGGGCACCGGGGAGCTGTTTTTT. Translated: CASSVTSGGAAGTGELFF. The chain combines TRBV9 with TRBJ2-2; 13 bases map to TRBD2. The V gene end was trimmed by 2 bases and the J gene end by 4 bases; junction bases not matched to a gene: 8. Germline CDR1 is SGDLS and CDR2 is YYNGEE. The length of the CDR3 is 18 residues.

This clone appeared a few times. The chain joins TRBV19 to TRBJ2-2, with D perhaps TRBD1 (5 bases). The ends were cut back, 10 bases at V and 3 bases at J, with 12 bases in the middle. Germline V lookup: CDR1 LNHDA, CDR2 SQIVND (reference sequence). The CDR3 consists of 13 residues. CDR3 in amino acids: CATKTVYTGELFF. The CDR3 DNA is TGTGCCACCAAGACAGTCTACACCGGGGAGCTGTTTTTT.

The chain has TRBV6-1 and TRBJ1-2; a possible D gene is TRBD1 (6 bases). The V and J ends lost 1 base and 3 bases respectively, with 9 bases between them. The CDR3 covers 14 residues. CDR1 MNHNS and CDR2 SASEGT come from the germline V gene. In DNA, the CDR3 is TGTGCCAGCAGTGAAGACCGGACAGACTATGGCTACACCTTC. It encodes CASSEDRTDYGYTF.

The table lists this clone with a few counts. The CDR3 spells CASSLAGRLAYNEQFF. The CDR3 nucleotides are TGTGCCAGCAGCTTAGCGGGGAGACTAGCGTACAATGAGCAGTTCTTC. The chain is built from TRBV7-6 and TRBJ2-1; 8 bases line up with TRBD2. The trim removed 0 bases at V and 4 bases at J, leaving 5 bases unmatched. Germline CDR1 and CDR2: SGHVS and FNYEAQ. This CDR3 has 16 residues.

The V call is TRBV18, the J call TRBJ2-5; TRBD2 agrees at 7 bases. V shed 4 bases, J shed 2 bases, and the junction held 7 bases outside the gene matches. The germline V gene has CDR1 KGHSH and CDR2 LQKENI. The CDR3 is 15 residues long. CDR3 nucleotides: TGTGCCAGCTCACACAGTTCTAGCGGACAAGAGACCCAGTACTTC. This gives the protein CASSHSSSGQETQYF. Variable domain in full (rest from reference TRBV18 and TRBJ2-5): NAGVMQNPRHLVRRRGQEARLRCSPMKGHSHVYWYRQLPEEGLKFMVYLQKENIIDESGMPKERFSAEFPKEGPSILRIQQVVRGDSAAYFCASSHSSSGQETQYFGPGTRLLVL.

The gene calls are TRBV7-2 and TRBJ1-6; D gene uncertain. The CDR3 contains 14 residues. Germline CDR1 and CDR2: SGHTA and FQGNSA. V lost 2 bases, J lost 7 bases, and 9 bases lay in between. The CDR3 coding sequence is TGTGCCAGCAGCTTAACTGCGGGGAATTCACCCCTCCACTTT. Protein product: CASSLTAGNSPLHF.

This chain connects TRBV6-5 to TRBJ2-3, with D possibly matching TRBD2 (7 bases). V was clipped by 6 bases and J by 4 bases, with 14 bases between them. The CDR3 consists of 14 residues. Germline assignment: CDR1 MNHEY and CDR2 SVGAGI. CDR3 nucleotides: TGTGCCAGCAGGGGGGGGGCAAAGTCAGATACGCAGTATTTT. Its protein product is CASRGGAKSDTQYF.

This clone has a handful of counts. CDR3 amino acids: CASNLGGENEQFF. The CDR3 bases are TGTGCCAGCAATCTCGGGGGGGAGAATGAGCAGTTCTTC. V usage is TRBV7-2 and J usage is TRBJ2-1, with 8 bases that match TRBD2. CDR3 length equals 13 residues. The ends lost 7 bases at V and 7 bases at J; junction bases unmatched: 6. Germline V lookup: CDR1 SGHTA, CDR2 FQGNSA.

V usage is TRBV5-4 and J usage is TRBJ2-7; tentative D call: TRBD1 (6 bases). Trimming pared 7 bases from V and 0 bases from J, leaving 11 bases between. The length of the CDR3 is 13 residues. Germline lookup yields CDR1 SGHNT and CDR2 YYREEE (reference sequence). CDR3 DNA sequence: TGTGCCAGCTCAGGACAGAGCTCCTACGAGCAGTACTTC. It specifies CASSGQSSYEQYF.

This clone was picked up a small number of times. The gene calls are TRBV5-8 and TRBJ2-6; D is perhaps TRBD1 (5 bases). The V gene lost 6 bases and the J gene lost 3 bases, with 16 bases spanning the gap. The CDR3 is 16 residues long. CDR1 and CDR2 from the germline V gene are SGHTS and YDEGEE. The CDR3 sequence is CASILAVGLGANVLTF. For the CDR3, the DNA is TGTGCCAGCATCCTGGCCGTGGGGCTTGGGGCCAACGTCCTGACTTTC.

V and J are TRBV6-4 and TRBJ2-1, with 7 bases aligning to TRBD2. The CDR3 totals 14 residues. V shed 0 bases and J 8 bases; nucleotides not matched to a gene: 4. Per the germline V gene, CDR1 is MRHNA and CDR2 is SNTAGT. CDR3 sequence: CASSDSTSPYEQFF. In nucleotides, the CDR3 is TGTGCCAGCAGTGACTCGACTAGCCCCTATGAGCAGTTCTTC.

The chain recombines TRBV6-2 or TRBV6-3 with TRBJ2-7; D possibly corresponds to TRBD2 (5 bases). Germline V gives CDR1 MNHEY, CDR2 SVGEGT. Trimming cost V 4 bases and J 2 bases, with 12 bases left between them. CDR3 length: 14 amino acids. The CDR3 region is CASSSRTGTYEQYF. The CDR3 DNA reads as TGTGCCAGCAGTTCCAGGACGGGGACCTACGAGCAGTACTTC.

As regards this clone: The junction differs from germline at one of its ends, possibly a read error. V and J are TRBV7-2 and TRBJ2-7, with D perhaps matching TRBD2 (6 bases). Germline V gene lookup returns CDR1 SGHTA and CDR2 FQGNSA. This CDR3 region has 13 residues. CDR3 coding DNA: TGTGCCAGCAGCCTGGTCCTACGGGGGAGACGTAACTTC. This encodes CASSLVLRGRRNF. Full variable domain (rest looked up from reference TRBV7-2 and TRBJ2-7): GAGVSQSPSNKVTEKGKDVELRCDPISGHTALYWYRQSLGQGLEFLIYFQGNSAPDKSGLPSDRFSAERTGGSVSTLTIQRTQQEDSAVYLCASSLVLRGRRNFGPGTRLTVT.

The V call is TRBV6-1, the J call TRBJ1-2, with D possibly being TRBD1 (6 bases). The ends were cut back, 2 bases at V and 8 bases at J, with 18 bases in the middle. Germline V gives CDR1 MNHNS, CDR2 SASEGT. The CDR3 runs to 15 residues. The CDR3 is CASSERTEAESGYTF. CDR3 sequence (DNA): TGTGCCAGCAGTGAAAGGACAGAAGCAGAGTCCGGCTACACCTTC.

The chain carries TRBV7-9 and TRBJ2-1, with TRBD1 matching over 11 bases. The ends lost 5 bases at V and 4 bases at J; junction bases unmatched: 4. Germline assignment: CDR1 SEHNR and CDR2 FQNEAQ (reference sequence). CDR3 length: 15 amino acids. The CDR3 bases are TGTGCCAGCAGCATGGGACAGGGGGAGTACAATGAGCAGTTCTTC. This codes for CASSMGQGEYNEQFF. The variable domain in full, completed from reference TRBV7-9 and TRBJ2-1, reads DTGVSQNPRHKITKRGQNVTFRCDPISEHNRLYWYRQTLGQGPEFLTYFQNEAQLEKSRLLSDRFSAERPKGSFSTLEIQRTEQGDSAMYLCASSMGQGEYNEQFFGPGTRLTVL.

This rearrangement joins TRBV29-1 to TRBJ1-6; possibly TRBD1 for D (5 bases). The V gene's germline CDR1 is SQVTM and CDR2 ANQGSEA. The V end was cut by 7 bases, the J end by 7 bases, with 14 bases between. The CDR3 has 13 amino acids. Written as DNA, the CDR3 is TGCAGCGGGGGGGAGGGTTTGAATTCACCCCTCCACTTT. Protein product: CSGGEGLNSPLHF.